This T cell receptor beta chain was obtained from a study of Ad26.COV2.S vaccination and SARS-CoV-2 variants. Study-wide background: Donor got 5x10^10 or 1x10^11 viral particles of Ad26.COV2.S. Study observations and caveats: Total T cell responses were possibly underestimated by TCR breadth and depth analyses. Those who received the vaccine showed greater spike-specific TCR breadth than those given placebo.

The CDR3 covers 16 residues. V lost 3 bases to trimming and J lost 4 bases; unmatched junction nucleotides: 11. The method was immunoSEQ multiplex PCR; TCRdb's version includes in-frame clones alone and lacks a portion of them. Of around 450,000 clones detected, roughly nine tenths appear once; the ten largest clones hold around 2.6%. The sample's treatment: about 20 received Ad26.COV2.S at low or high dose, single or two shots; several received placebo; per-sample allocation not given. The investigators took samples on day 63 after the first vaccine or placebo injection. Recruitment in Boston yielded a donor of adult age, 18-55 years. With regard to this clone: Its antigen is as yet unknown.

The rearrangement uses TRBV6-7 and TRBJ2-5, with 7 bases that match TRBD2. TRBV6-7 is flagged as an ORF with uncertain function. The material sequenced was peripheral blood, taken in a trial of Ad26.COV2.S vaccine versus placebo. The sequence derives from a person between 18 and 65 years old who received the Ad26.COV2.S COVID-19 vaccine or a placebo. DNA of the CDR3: TGTGCCAGCAGTTATTGCGAGGGGAAGCGGGGAGAGACCCAGTACTTC. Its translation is CASSYCEGKRGETQYF.